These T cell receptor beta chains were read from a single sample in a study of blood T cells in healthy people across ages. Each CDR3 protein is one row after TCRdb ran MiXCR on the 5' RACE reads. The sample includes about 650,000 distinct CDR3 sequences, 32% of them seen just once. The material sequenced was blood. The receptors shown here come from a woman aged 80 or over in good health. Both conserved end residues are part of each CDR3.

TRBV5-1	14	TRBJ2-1	CASRSGGAKNEQFF
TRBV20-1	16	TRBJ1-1	CSARGNRGQTLTEAFF
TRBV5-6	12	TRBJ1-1	CASSLSGGEAFF
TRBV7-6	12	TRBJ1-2	CASSSTSYGYTF
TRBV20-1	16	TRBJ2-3	CSARTLGQTSTDTQYF
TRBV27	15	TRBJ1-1	CASSLSTVLPGEAFF
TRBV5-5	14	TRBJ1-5	CASSVQGEGQPQHF
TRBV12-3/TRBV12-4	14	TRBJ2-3	CASSQLVSADTQYF
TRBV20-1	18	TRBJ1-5	CSAPYRQGLMGGNQPQHF
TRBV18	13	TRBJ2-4	CASSPEIKNIQYF
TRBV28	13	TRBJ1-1	CASRWSLNTEAFF
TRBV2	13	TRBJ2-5	CASRADYSYGQYF
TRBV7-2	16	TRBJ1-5	CASSSTGGYRNQPQHF
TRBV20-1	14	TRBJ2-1	CSARSFREYNEQFF
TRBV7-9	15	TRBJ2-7	CASSWSGRRDYEQYF
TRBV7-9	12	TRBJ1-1	CASRNMNTEAFF
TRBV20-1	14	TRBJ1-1	CSAPRTGGNTEAFF
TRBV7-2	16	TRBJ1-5	CASSFSNLRGNQPQHF
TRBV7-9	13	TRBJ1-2	CASNSQGADGYTF
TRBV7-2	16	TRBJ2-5	CASSQAGTSGGETQYF
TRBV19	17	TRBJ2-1	CASSSRTGTSSINEQFF
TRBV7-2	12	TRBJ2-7	CASSTPGYEQYF
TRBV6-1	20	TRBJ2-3	CASRADSRPRGHSSTDTQYF
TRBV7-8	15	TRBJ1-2	CASSTGTGRLYGYTF
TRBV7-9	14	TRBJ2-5	CASSCTGNQETQYF
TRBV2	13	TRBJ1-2	CASRTGGDYGYTF
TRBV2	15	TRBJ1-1	CASSTNPVIGTEAFF
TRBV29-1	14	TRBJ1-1	CSVAIGGMNTEAFF
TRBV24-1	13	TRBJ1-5	CATGVDGNQPQHF
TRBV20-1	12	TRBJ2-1	CSATGNYNEQFF
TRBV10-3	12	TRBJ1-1	CAISVKGTEAFF
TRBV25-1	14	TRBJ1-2	CASSGTGRGYGYTF
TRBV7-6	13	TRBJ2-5	CASSLTRQETQYF
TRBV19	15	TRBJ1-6	CASRGPGQSNSPLHF
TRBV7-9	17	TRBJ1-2	CASSYPKTVVSNYGYTF
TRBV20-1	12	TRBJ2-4	CSARPPSGIQYF
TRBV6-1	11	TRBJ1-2	CATRQVHGYTF
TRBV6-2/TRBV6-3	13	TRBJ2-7	CATEAGWRVEQYF
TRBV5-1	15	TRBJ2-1	CASSPRRGVNNEQFF
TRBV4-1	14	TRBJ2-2	CASSPDRAGGELFF
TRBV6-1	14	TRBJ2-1	CASSPQGRGGEQFF
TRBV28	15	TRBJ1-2	CASSSDTTFLGGYTF
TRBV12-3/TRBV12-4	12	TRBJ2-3	CASSVLADAQYF
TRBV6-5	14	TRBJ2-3	CASTSGRAVDTQYF
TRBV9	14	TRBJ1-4	CASSVGQSGEKLFF
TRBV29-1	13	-	CSVVPGHVHEQYF
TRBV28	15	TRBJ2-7	CASSSAGQGSYEQYF
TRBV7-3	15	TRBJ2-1	CASSPRGGSINEQFF
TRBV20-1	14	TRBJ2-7	CSARDSRQTYEQYF
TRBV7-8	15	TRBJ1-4	CASSLEDRGNEKLFF
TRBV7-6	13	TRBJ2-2	CASSPRRSGELFF
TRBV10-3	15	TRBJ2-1	CAISDYTRGHNEQFF
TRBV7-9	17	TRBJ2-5	CASSLATLRTGVETQYF
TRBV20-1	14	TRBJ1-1	CSARRRAMNTEAFF
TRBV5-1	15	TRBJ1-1	CASSLEGNLNTEAFF
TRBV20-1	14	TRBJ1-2	CSASARSPLYGYTF
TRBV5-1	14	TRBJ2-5	CASNWGSPTGEQYF
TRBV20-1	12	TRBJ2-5	CSGEDGEETQYF
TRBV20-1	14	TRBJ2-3	CSARGVKGADTQYF
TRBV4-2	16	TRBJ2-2	CAGSQGGQGHRGELFF